In its sample, the clone carrying this T cell receptor beta chain was seen many times. Its target is not known. TCRdb re-analysed the 5' RACE reads in MiXCR, keeping a single row per CDR3 protein. The data contain 60,000 to 90,000 distinct CDR3 sequences, approximately 10% of them singletons. Time point noted: longitudinal time-point 1 (baseline). The data were obtained in a study of neurological immune-mediated disorders. Findings and caveats of the study: TCR-beta repertoires seemed private in all groups, with no expanded CDR3 amino acid sequences shared.

Trimming removed 4 bases at V and 5 bases at J, with 14 bases between. Looked up from germline, CDR1 is SQVTM and CDR2 is ANQGSEA. The CDR3 consists of 13 residues. The V call is TRBV29-1, the J call TRBJ2-5; D may be TRBD1 (6 bases). This receptor was identified in a man aged 25 to 40 in good health. Sequencing input: PBMCs. Here the CDR3 DNA reads TGCAGCGTTGTGAGGGGGTTAGGCGAGACCCAGTACTTC. Protein product: CSVVRGLGETQYF. The entire variable domain, with the rest obtained from reference TRBV29-1 and TRBJ2-5, is as follows: SAVISQKPSRDICQRGTSLTIQCQVDSQVTMMFWYRQQPGQSLTLIATANQGSEATYESGFVIDKFPISRPNLTFSTLTVSNMSPEDSSIYLCSVVRGLGETQYFGPGTRLLVL.